The 16 T cell receptor beta chains given below trace back to one sample, sequenced in a study of blood T cells in healthy people across ages. The use of a sample-barcoded 5' primer and a J-beta primer mix characterized a second PCR of about 7 to 12 cycles. TCRdb reanalysed the 5' RACE reads using MiXCR and keeps one entry per CDR3 protein. The sample consists of 800,000 or so distinct CDR3 sequences, approximately 67% of them appearing once. The source material was blood. All receptors come from a man between 25 and 39 years old in good health.

The V gene is TRBV12-3 or TRBV12-4, the J gene TRBJ2-3; TRBD2 aligns across 11 bases. This CDR3 comprises 15 residues. V lost 3 bases and J lost 4; bases outside the gene matches: 3. This CDR3 reads CASSFPGLAADTQYF. CDR3 in DNA: TGTGCCAGCAGTTTTCCGGGACTAGCGGCAGATACGCAGTATTTT.

The gene calls are TRBV11-1 and TRBJ1-2; D uncertain. V lost 4 bases, J lost 0 bases, and 3 bases lay in between. Per the germline V gene, CDR1 is SGHAT and CDR2 is FQDESV (reference sequence). The CDR3 is 12 amino acids. The CDR3 coding sequence is TGTGCCAGCAGCTCTCCTAACTATGGCTACACCTTC. Its translation is CASSSPNYGYTF.

Turning to this clonotype: This may be a read error: a much more frequent sequence differs by one nucleotide. J is TRBJ2-1 and V is TRBV4-2; 7 positions match TRBD2. Trimming took 4 bases from V and 13 from J; bases not matched to a gene: 10. This CDR3 is built from 13 residues. Germline V CDR1 and CDR2: LGHNA, YNFKEQ. CDR3 in amino acids: CASSPGRQQTQFF. In DNA form, the CDR3 reads TGTGCCAGCAGCCCCGGGAGGCAGCAGACCCAGTTCTTC.

As DNA, the CDR3 is TGTGCCAGCAGCGTATCAGCTTCGGAGACCCAGTACTTC. Translation gives CASSVSASETQYF. This chain connects TRBV9 to TRBJ2-5; no reliable D call. The germline gives CDR1 SGDLS, CDR2 YYNGEE. The V and J ends lost 1 base and 5 bases respectively, with 9 bases between them. This CDR3 is built from 13 residues.

CDR3 DNA: TGTGCTAGTGGTCCCGGGAGGCCTTCCTACAATGAGCAGTTCTTC. It translates to CASGPGRPSYNEQFF. The rearrangement joins TRBV12-5 to TRBJ2-1; 7 nucleotides agree with TRBD2. The CDR3 has 15 amino acids. The J segment lost 1 base and the V segment lost 5 bases, leaving 5 bases of the junction unmatched. The V gene's germline CDR1 is LGHNT and CDR2 FRNRAP.

The chain combines TRBV12-3 or TRBV12-4 with TRBJ2-4; 8 nucleotides agree with TRBD2. The closer fit of TRBJ2-5 to the DNA end suggests the J call may be wrong. The CDR3 contains 13 residues. CDR3 residues: CASTGLAHETQYF. CDR3 DNA: TGTGCCAGCACCGGACTAGCACATGAGACCCAGTACTTC.

This clonotype was seen a few times. V gene TRBV28 combines with J gene TRBJ2-5, with D possibly matching TRBD1 (6 bases). The CDR3 length is 14 residues. Looked up from germline, CDR1 is MDHEN and CDR2 is SYDVKM. The V end lost 4 bases, the J end lost 5 bases, and 14 bases lay between the germline ends. The CDR3 here is CASSSRRGSETQYF. For the CDR3, the DNA is TGTGCCAGCAGTTCCCGTAGGGGGTCGGAGACCCAGTACTTC.

The chain has TRBV4-2 and TRBJ2-7, with D unclear. The CDR3 loop spans 17 amino acids. CDR1 and CDR2 (germline): LGHNA, YNFKEQ. Trimming took off 1 base at V and 0 bases at J, with 16 bases between the two ends. The CDR3 sequence is CASSQGGGSDTSYEQYF. CDR3 DNA sequence: TGTGCCAGCAGCCAAGGCGGTGGCTCCGACACCTCCTACGAGCAGTACTTC.

The rearrangement uses TRBV20-1 and TRBJ1-6, with 10 bases matching TRBD1. Unmatched junction bases numbered 11, after V lost 6 bases and J lost 9 bases. CDR1 DFQATT and CDR2 SNEGSKA come from the germline V gene (reference sequence). This CDR3 is built from 15 residues. The CDR3 protein is CSASEPGQGSSPLHF. The CDR3 bases are TGCAGTGCCAGTGAACCGGGACAGGGGAGTTCACCCCTCCACTTT.

This clonotype was recorded only once. The chain combines TRBV11-2 with TRBJ2-7; perhaps D is TRBD1 or TRBD2 (6 bases each). Trimming took off 4 bases at V and 0 bases at J, with 13 bases between the two ends. The length of the CDR3 is 15 residues. Germline CDR1 reads SGHAT; CDR2 reads FQNNGV. DNA for the CDR3: TGTGCCAGCAGCTCGCGGGGACATCTCTCCTACGAGCAGTACTTC. This translates into CASSSRGHLSYEQYF.

This rearrangement joins TRBV11-1 to TRBJ2-1; 7 nucleotides match TRBD1. Germline V gene sequence: CDR1 SGHAT, CDR2 FQDESV (reference sequence). The CDR3 runs to 14 residues. V lost 4 bases to trimming and J lost 6 bases; unmatched junction nucleotides: 6. The CDR3 sequence is CASSYQGVSNEQFF. CDR3 sequence (DNA): TGTGCCAGCAGCTACCAGGGGGTCAGCAATGAGCAGTTCTTC.

V gene TRBV5-4 combines with J gene TRBJ2-3; D is possibly TRBD1 (6 bases). The CDR3 length is 16 residues. With 4 bases removed from V and 0 bases from J, the gap between germline ends came to 15 bases. CDR1 and CDR2 (germline): SGHNT, YYREEE (reference sequence). CDR3 bases: TGTGCCAGCAGCAGGGACATTCCTTCTAGCACAGATACGCAGTATTTT. Amino acids: CASSRDIPSSTDTQYF.

The rearrangement uses TRBV7-9 and TRBJ1-1; 7 bases are shared with TRBD1. The J segment lost 8 bases and the V segment lost 1 base, leaving 7 bases of the junction unmatched. Germline V gene lookup returns CDR1 SEHNR and CDR2 FQNEAQ (reference sequence). This CDR3 region has 14 residues. CDR3 loop: CASSLGQGPLEAFF. The CDR3 DNA is TGTGCCAGCAGCTTAGGACAGGGACCGCTGGAAGCTTTCTTT.

This clonotype occurred a few times. The chain recombines TRBV28 with TRBJ2-7; D gene ambiguous. The V and J ends lost 1 base and 3 bases respectively, with 13 bases between them. The length of the CDR3 is 15 residues. Looked up from germline, CDR1 is MDHEN and CDR2 is SYDVKM. This CDR3 is CASSLYGSENYEQYF. In DNA, the CDR3 is TGTGCCAGCAGTTTATACGGGTCTGAGAACTACGAGCAGTACTTC.

This clonotype was recorded a few times. The chain uses TRBV4-3 and TRBJ2-1; no clear D. The CDR3 covers 14 residues. Germline V gene lookup returns CDR1 LGHNA and CDR2 YSLEER. Trimming removed 0 bases at V and 8 bases at J, with 11 bases between. The CDR3 spells CASSQESVVDEQFF. Here the CDR3 DNA reads TGCGCCAGCAGCCAAGAGAGCGTGGTTGATGAGCAGTTCTTC.

Concerning this clonotype itself: A much bigger clone sits one base away, suggesting this may be a read error. The chain recombines TRBV29-1 with TRBJ2-5; D is ambiguous. Looked up from germline, CDR1 is SQVTM and CDR2 is ANQGSEA. This CDR3 is 12 amino acids long. V was clipped by 4 bases and J by 11 bases, with 17 bases between them. The CDR3 sequence is CSVAAGPNEQYF. For the CDR3, the DNA is TGCAGCGTTGCGGCAGGCCCCAATGAGCAGTACTTC.